These 13 T cell receptor beta chains share one sample of origin, sequenced in a study of long-term antiretroviral therapy in people with HIV. Survey-level resolution applied to immunoSEQ assay v3.0. Data came from immunoSEQ multiplex PCR; TCRdb stores just in-frame clones and leaves some out. The profile shows around 38,000 clones, less than 95% of them singletons. Material: unsorted PBMCs, obtained around 9.2 years after starting antiretroviral therapy. These receptors were collected from a man aged 25 to 40 with HIV.

The chain employs TRBV28 and TRBJ2-3, with 8 positions matching TRBD2. J was trimmed by 2 bases and V by 5 bases; bases with no gene match: 3. The CDR3 has 14 residues. Germline V gene data show CDR1 as MDHEN and CDR2 as SYDVKM. This chain's CDR3 is CASSRGGLTDTQYF. In DNA form, the CDR3 reads TGTGCCAGCAGTCGCGGGGGGCTCACAGATACGCAGTATTTT.

The gene calls are TRBV2 and TRBJ2-5; a possible D gene is TRBD2 (5 bases). The germline gives CDR1 SNHLY, CDR2 FYNNEI. V lost 7 bases to trimming and J lost 4 bases, with 22 bases between them. The CDR3 consists of 16 residues. For the CDR3, the DNA is TGTGCCAGCACCGCATTTGGACTGGGGAGAGGAGAGACCCAGTACTTC. This codes for CASTAFGLGRGETQYF.

The chain employs TRBV6-5 and TRBJ1-2; D unresolved. Trimming cost V 7 bases and J 6 bases, with 15 bases left between them. Germline V gene lookup returns CDR1 MNHEY and CDR2 SVGAGI. The CDR3 has 13 amino acids. The CDR3 DNA reads TGTGCCAGCACGCTGCTGGCGGCGGATGGCTACACCTTC. As protein: CASTLLAADGYTF.

This chain joins TRBV11-2 and TRBJ2-1, with a weak D call TRBD2 (5 bases). The CDR3 loop spans 12 amino acids. Germline-derived CDR1 and CDR2 are SGHAT and FQNNGV. Between the trimmed V and J ends, which lost 6 bases and 13 bases, there was a span of 16 bases. The CDR3 DNA sequence: TGTGCCAGCAGAACCGAACTCGGGGATCAGTTCTTC. Protein product: CASRTELGDQFF.

This clone was counted only a few times. The chain carries TRBV5-6 and TRBJ1-1; no clear D. The CDR3 has 14 residues. Germline V gene sequence: CDR1 SGHDT, CDR2 YYEEEE. Trimming shortened V by 3 bases and J by 4 bases, and 13 bases separated the two germline ends. Here the CDR3 reads CASSSRTRITEAFF. As DNA, the CDR3 is TGTGCCAGCAGCTCCCGGACCAGGATCACTGAAGCTTTCTTT. The complete variable domain, with remaining parts taken from reference TRBV5-6 and TRBJ1-1, reads DAGVTQSPTHLIKTRGQQVTLRCSPKSGHDTVSWYQQALGQGPQFIFQYYEEEERQRGNFPDRFSGHQFPNYSSELNVNALLLGDSALYLCASSSRTRITEAFFGQGTRLTVV.

This clone was seen a few times. This sequence joins TRBV14 and TRBJ1-4; D may be TRBD1 (6 bases). CDR1 is SGHDN and CDR2 is FVKESK in the germline V gene. The CDR3 consists of 18 residues. V shed 4 bases and J shed 10 bases, with 28 bases lying between them. CDR3 bases: TGTGCCAGCAGCCCCGACCTTACAAAGGGGGACGGAAGGACAAAACTGTTTTTT. Its translation: CASSPDLTKGDGRTKLFF.

The rearrangement joins TRBV2 to TRBJ1-5; D gene unclear. This CDR3 contains 14 residues. V was shortened by 3 bases and J by 6 bases, with 12 bases between the two germline ends. Looked up from germline, CDR1 is SNHLY and CDR2 is FYNNEI. This chain's CDR3 is CASSDVSLGQPQHF. The DNA of the CDR3 is TGTGCCAGCAGTGATGTCAGCCTGGGTCAGCCCCAGCATTTT.

The rearrangement uses TRBV6-6 and TRBJ2-7, with D tentatively TRBD1 or TRBD2 (5 bases each). Trimming stripped 3 bases from V and 3 bases from J, with 15 bases between. CDR3 length equals 15 residues. CDR1 MNHNY and CDR2 SVGAGI come from the germline V gene (reference sequence). CDR3 sequence (DNA): TGTGCCAGCAGTTATGAAGACAGCGGATACTACGAGCAGTACTTC. Its protein is CASSYEDSGYYEQYF.

The gene calls are TRBV2 and TRBJ1-1; a possible D gene is TRBD1 (6 bases). The germline V gene has CDR1 SNHLY and CDR2 FYNNEI. The CDR3 has 15 residues. Trimming removed 3 bases from V and 6 bases from J, with 17 bases in between. The CDR3 sequence is CASSDAGARGAEAFF. CDR3 DNA: TGTGCCAGCAGTGATGCGGGGGCGCGTGGGGCTGAAGCTTTCTTT.

The chain links TRBV10-1 to TRBJ2-7, with a weak D call TRBD1 (5 bases). With 0 bases removed from V and 2 bases from J, the gap between germline ends came to 5 bases. The CDR3 is 13 amino acids. CDR1 is WNHNN and CDR2 is SYGVQD in the germline V gene (reference sequence). CDR3 loop: CASSESRAYEQYV. The CDR3 DNA follows: TGCGCCAGCAGTGAGTCCAGGGCCTACGAGCAGTACGTC.

The V gene is TRBV27, the J gene TRBJ2-7; possibly TRBD1 or TRBD2 for D (5 bases each). The CDR3 contains 16 residues. Trimming removed 4 bases from V and 4 bases from J, with 20 bases in between. Germline V lookup: CDR1 MNHEY, CDR2 SMNVEV (reference sequence). The CDR3: CASSCSWVWGWYEQYF. The CDR3 bases are TGTGCCAGCAGTTGCTCCTGGGTGTGGGGGTGGTACGAGCAGTACTTC.

This chain links TRBV19 with TRBJ1-2; maybe TRBD1 (6 bases). V was pared by 7 bases and J by 5 bases, with 17 bases between. Germline V gene data show CDR1 as LNHDA and CDR2 as SQIVND (reference sequence). The CDR3 is made up of 14 amino acids. The CDR3 DNA reads as TGTGCCAGTACCGACCTCGGGACACCTTATGGCTACACCTTC. Protein product: CASTDLGTPYGYTF.

The chain carries TRBV10-3 and TRBJ1-3, with D perhaps TRBD1 (6 bases). V was trimmed by 4 bases and J by 2 bases, leaving 12 bases between them. Germline CDR1 ENHRY, CDR2 SYGVKD. This CDR3 contains 15 residues. The CDR3 loop reads CAISGGAPPGNTIYF. In DNA form, the CDR3 reads TGTGCCATCAGTGGGGGGGCCCCACCTGGAAACACCATATATTTT.